This T cell receptor (beta chain) was sequenced for a study of T cell changes during pregnancy in multiple sclerosis. Measured with immunoSEQ multiplex PCR; TCRdb has only the in-frame clones, and not every one. Here the sample spans about 57,000 clones, 89% being singletons. The sample in question was peripheral blood, obtained after pregnancy. This sequence originates from a female donor with multiple sclerosis, enrolled in a pregnancy study.

The CDR3 nucleotides are TGTGCCATCGAAAGGCGGCAAAAAGAGACCCAGTACTTC. This sequence encodes CAIERRQKETQYF. This chain connects TRBV7-9 to TRBJ2-5; the D is unclear. Per the germline V gene, CDR1 is SEHNR and CDR2 is FQNEAQ (reference sequence). The CDR3 contains 13 residues. The V end was cut by 10 bases, the J end by 3 bases, with 15 bases between.